The 25 T cell receptor beta chains presented below share a single source sample, sequenced in a study of blood T cells in healthy people across ages. The use of a sample-barcoded 5' primer and a J-beta primer mix characterized a second PCR of about 6 to 11 cycles. TCRdb re-analysed the 5' RACE reads in MiXCR, keeping a single row per CDR3 protein. The sample carries 650,000 to 1,000,000 distinct CDR3 sequences, under 40% recorded once. The sequencing sample was made of blood. Receptor source: a man aged 18 to 30 in good health.

The chain has TRBV15 and TRBJ1-5; D is perhaps TRBD1 (5 bases). V lost 2 bases and J lost 11, with 16 bases in between. Germline V CDR1 and CDR2: LNHNV, YYDKDF (reference sequence). This CDR3 has 14 amino acids. CDR3 nucleotides: TGTGCCACCAGCAGATCAGGCCTTGGGGCGGCCCAGCATTTT. It is translated as CATSRSGLGAAQHF.

There are many counts of this clonotype. The chain links TRBV13 to TRBJ2-5, with D possibly matching TRBD2 (5 bases). The V end was cut by 1 base, the J end by 5 bases, with 11 bases between. This CDR3 is built from 14 residues. Germline-derived CDR1 and CDR2 are PRHDT and FYEKMQ (reference sequence). This CDR3 reads CASSLEEGLETQYF. CDR3 nucleotides: TGTGCCAGCAGCTTAGAAGAGGGATTGGAGACCCAGTACTTC.

The CDR3 nucleotides read TGTGCCAGCAGTGAAAAGTTCTACCAAGAGACCCAGTACTTC. Translating gives CASSEKFYQETQYF. The chain joins TRBV2 to TRBJ2-5; the D is unclear. V was pared by 2 bases and J by 0 bases, with 7 bases between. The CDR3 sequence is 14 residues long. Germline CDR1 and CDR2: SNHLY and FYNNEI. Combining the CDR3 with reference TRBV2 and TRBJ2-5 gives the whole variable domain EPEVTQTPSHQVTQMGQEVILRCVPISNHLYFYWYRQILGQKVEFLVSFYNNEISEKSEIFDDQFSVERPDGSNFTLKIRSTKLEDSAMYFCASSEKFYQETQYFGPGTRLLVL.

In this sample, this clonotype turned up many times. V and J are TRBV20-1 and TRBJ2-7; TRBD1 matches 9 bases. The CDR3 spans 13 residues. V lost 4 bases, J lost 2 bases, and 3 bases stayed unmatched. CDR1 and CDR2 from the germline V gene are DFQATT and SNEGSKA (reference sequence). CDR3 sequence (DNA): TGCAGTGCTACCGGGACAGGGACCTACGAGCAGTACTTC. It is translated as CSATGTGTYEQYF.

This clonotype was counted ten times or more. V and J are TRBV7-2 and TRBJ2-6; a weak D match, TRBD2 (6 bases). In germline, CDR1 is SGHTA, CDR2 FQGNSA. V was pared by 1 base and J by 2 bases, with 6 bases between. The CDR3 sequence is 15 residues long. The CDR3 nucleotides are TGTGCCAGCAGCTTAGGACTAGCTGGGGCCAACGTCCTGACTTTC. Amino acids: CASSLGLAGANVLTF.

About this clonotype itself: One junction end does not reproduce the germline sequence, and a read error may be involved. The V gene is TRBV7-9, the J gene TRBJ1-5, with D maybe TRBD1 (5 bases). In germline, CDR1 is SEHNR, CDR2 FQNEAQ (reference sequence). The CDR3 length is 12 residues. In DNA, the CDR3 is TGTACCAGCACCCTAGGGGATCAGCCCCAGCATTTT. It is translated as CTSTLGDQPQHF.

This clonotype was seen just once. The V gene is TRBV6-6, the J gene TRBJ1-5; D is uncertain. The V end was cut by 6 bases, the J end by 0 bases, with 12 bases between. The CDR3 spans 15 residues. Per the germline V gene, CDR1 is MNHNY and CDR2 is SVGAGI (reference sequence). The CDR3 sequence is CASRSGRNSNQPQHF. The DNA for the CDR3 is TGTGCCAGCAGGTCCGGACGGAATAGCAATCAGCCCCAGCATTTT.

The rearrangement links TRBV10-3 to TRBJ1-6; the D is unclear. Germline V gives CDR1 ENHRY, CDR2 SYGVKD. The CDR3 is 13 residues long. V lost 11 bases to trimming and J lost 9 bases, with 17 bases between them. The CDR3 protein is CAGAQDRGSPLHF. DNA for the CDR3: TGTGCCGGCGCTCAGGATCGGGGTTCACCCCTCCACTTT.

A few counts support this clonotype. V usage is TRBV9 and J usage is TRBJ1-1, with D perhaps TRBD1 (5 bases). CDR3 size: 11 residues. The V and J ends lost 7 bases and 4 bases respectively, with 8 bases between them. Germline lookup yields CDR1 SGDLS and CDR2 YYNGEE. CDR3 DNA: TGTGCCAGCGGCGGGGCCACTGAAGCTTTCTTT. It codes for CASGGATEAFF.

This clonotype was recorded once. The junction shows a germline mismatch at one end, possibly a read error. J is TRBJ1-6 and V is TRBV14; the D gene is possibly TRBD1 (5 bases). The V gene's germline CDR1 is SGHDN and CDR2 FVKESK. CDR3 length: 15 residues. The chain's CDR3 is CASSQVAGINSPPHF. As DNA, the CDR3 is TGTGCCAGCAGCCAAGTAGCAGGGATTAATTCACCCCCCCACTTT. The variable domain in full, completed from reference TRBV14 and TRBJ1-6, reads EAGVTQFPSHSVIEKGQTVTLRCDPISGHDNLYWYRRVMGKEIKFLLHFVKESKQDESGMPNNRFLAERTGGTYSTLKVQPAELEDSGVYFCASSQVAGINSPPHFGNGTRLTVT.

V and J are TRBV4-1 and TRBJ2-3; the match to TRBD1 covers 9 bases. The CDR3 runs 16 residues. V was clipped by 8 bases and J by 2 bases; unmatched bases: 11. Germline CDR1 is MGHRA and CDR2 is YSYEKL. The CDR3 loop reads CASAHRDRVFTDTQYF. The CDR3 DNA reads TGCGCCAGCGCCCACCGGGACAGGGTTTTCACAGATACGCAGTATTTT.

This clonotype came up many times. V is TRBV12-3 or TRBV12-4 and J is TRBJ1-1; D possibly corresponds to TRBD1 (6 bases). This CDR3 contains 12 residues. Trimming took off 3 bases at V and 7 bases at J, with 9 bases between the two ends. CDR3 loop: CASSFGQNEAFF. The CDR3 DNA reads TGTGCCAGCAGTTTCGGACAGAATGAAGCTTTCTTT.

This chain links TRBV12-3 or TRBV12-4 with TRBJ2-1; D remains unclear. The V end lost 3 bases, the J end lost 9 bases, and 12 bases lay between the germline ends. The CDR3 is made up of 13 amino acids. DNA of the CDR3: TGTGCCAGCAGTTTTAACGACGGAGCTGAGCAGTTCTTC. The encoded protein is CASSFNDGAEQFF.

This rearrangement joins TRBV7-2 to TRBJ2-5; a weak D match, TRBD2 (5 bases). CDR3 length equals 14 residues. V was cut by 3 bases and J by 4 bases, with 12 bases left in between. Germline loops: CDR1 SGHTA, CDR2 FQGNSA. CDR3: CASSLLPRGETQYF. DNA of the CDR3: TGTGCCAGCAGCTTGTTACCCCGGGGAGAGACCCAGTACTTC.

This clonotype was detected many times. The chain joins TRBV20-1 to TRBJ1-2; D gene uncertain. The CDR3 is 14 residues long. Looked up from germline, CDR1 is DFQATT and CDR2 is SNEGSKA (reference sequence). V was cut by 4 bases and J by 2 bases, with 14 bases left in between. CDR3 nucleotides: TGCAGTGCTACTGACCTTGTTAGCAACTATGGCTACACCTTC. Translated, it gives CSATDLVSNYGYTF.

The chain uses TRBV5-1 and TRBJ2-2; D possibly corresponds to TRBD1 (5 bases). Trimming cost V 3 bases and J 1 base, with 10 bases left between them. This CDR3 spans 15 amino acids. Germline V CDR1 and CDR2: SGHRS, YFSETQ. CDR3: CASSWSQENTGELFF. The DNA of the CDR3 is TGCGCCAGCAGCTGGTCACAGGAGAACACCGGGGAGCTGTTTTTT.

This chain uses TRBV6-5 with TRBJ2-1; 9 bases line up with TRBD2. The CDR3 has 15 residues. Per germline, CDR1 MNHEY and CDR2 SVGAGI. Trimming at V came to 6 bases and at J to 7 bases, leaving 10 bases not matched to a gene. The CDR3 region is CASSKSGGSLNEQFF. CDR3 in DNA: TGTGCCAGCAGCAAAAGCGGGGGGTCTTTGAATGAGCAGTTCTTC.

The sample holds a few counts of this clonotype. The V gene is TRBV12-3 or TRBV12-4, the J gene TRBJ1-1, with D possibly matching TRBD1 (6 bases). The V gene lost 0 bases and the J gene lost 0 bases, with 14 bases spanning the gap. CDR3 length: 17 amino acids. DNA for the CDR3: TGTGCCAGCAGTTTAGCACACAGGACAGCCATGAACACTGAAGCTTTCTTT. Protein sequence: CASSLAHRTAMNTEAFF.

V and J are TRBV28 and TRBJ1-6; D is perhaps TRBD1 (5 bases). Germline V gene sequence: CDR1 MDHEN, CDR2 SYDVKM. This CDR3 is built from 15 residues. The V gene lost 6 bases and the J gene lost 9 bases, with 18 bases spanning the gap. CDR3 coding DNA: TGTGCCAGCAGAAAAACCCCGGGGGTGGGTTCACCCCTCCACTTT. It codes for CASRKTPGVGSPLHF.

This clonotype was seen a few times. The rearrangement uses TRBV4-3 and TRBJ2-7; 8 nucleotides align to TRBD2. V shed 0 bases, J shed 3 bases, and the junction held 4 bases outside the gene matches. CDR3 length: 15 amino acids. Germline values: CDR1 LGHNA, CDR2 YSLEER. The CDR3 coding sequence is TGCGCCAGCAGCCAAGAGGACGGGGGGGGCTACGAGCAGTACTTC. Translated: CASSQEDGGGYEQYF.

This clonotype turned up a few times. The chain joins TRBV9 to TRBJ2-1; 8 bases line up with TRBD1. Unmatched junction bases numbered 4, after V lost 1 base and J lost 7 bases. The V gene's germline CDR1 is SGDLS and CDR2 YYNGEE. This CDR3 spans 14 amino acids. The CDR3 protein is CASSVQGARNEQFF. The CDR3 nucleotides read TGTGCCAGCAGCGTACAGGGGGCGCGTAATGAGCAGTTCTTC.

The V gene is TRBV6-4, the J gene TRBJ2-2; 11 bases are a match to TRBD2. The germline CDR1 and CDR2 sequences are MRHNA and SNTAGT. The CDR3 runs 15 residues. The J segment lost 4 bases and the V segment lost 10 bases, leaving 8 bases of the junction unmatched. CDR3 bases: TGTGCCAACCCGGGACTAGCGGAGTCCACCGGGGAGCTGTTTTTT. As protein: CANPGLAESTGELFF.

This clonotype has just a few counts. This chain joins TRBV7-9 and TRBJ2-3, with 9 bases aligning to TRBD2. This CDR3 has 16 residues. Per the germline V gene, CDR1 is SEHNR and CDR2 is FQNEAQ (reference sequence). V trimming: 2 bases; J trimming: 9 bases; junction bases outside the gene matches: 12. The CDR3 region has the DNA TGTGCCAGCAGCTTAATGGCGGGGGGGGCCCTCGGGACGCAGTATTTT. It translates to CASSLMAGGALGTQYF.

V usage is TRBV14 and J usage is TRBJ2-6; D not resolved. The V end was cut by 2 bases, the J end by 2 bases, with 10 bases between. Germline CDR1 reads SGHDN; CDR2 reads FVKESK. The CDR3 is 16 amino acids. CDR3 nucleotides: TGTGCCAGCAGCCAAATCGGTATCACTGGGGCCAACGTCCTGACTTTC. This encodes CASSQIGITGANVLTF.

This clonotype has a handful of counts. The V and J genes are TRBV14 and TRBJ1-5; D call uncertain. The CDR3 extends over 16 amino acids. Germline values: CDR1 SGHDN, CDR2 FVKESK. V dropped 3 bases and J dropped 3 bases, with 15 bases sitting between them. The CDR3 is CASSQQNGFHNQPQHF. CDR3 DNA sequence: TGTGCCAGCAGCCAGCAAAACGGGTTCCACAATCAGCCCCAGCATTTT.